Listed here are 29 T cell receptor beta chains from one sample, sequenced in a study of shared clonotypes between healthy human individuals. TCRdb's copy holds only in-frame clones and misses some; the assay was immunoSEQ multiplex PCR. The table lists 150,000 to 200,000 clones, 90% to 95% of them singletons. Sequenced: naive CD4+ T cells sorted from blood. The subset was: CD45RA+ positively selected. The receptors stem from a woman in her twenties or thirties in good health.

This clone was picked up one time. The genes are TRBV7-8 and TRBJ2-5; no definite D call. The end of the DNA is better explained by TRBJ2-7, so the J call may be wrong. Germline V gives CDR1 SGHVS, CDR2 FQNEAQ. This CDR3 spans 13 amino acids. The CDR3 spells CASSLRWLYEQYF. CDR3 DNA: TGTGCCAGCAGCTTAAGATGGCTCTACGAGCAGTACTTC.

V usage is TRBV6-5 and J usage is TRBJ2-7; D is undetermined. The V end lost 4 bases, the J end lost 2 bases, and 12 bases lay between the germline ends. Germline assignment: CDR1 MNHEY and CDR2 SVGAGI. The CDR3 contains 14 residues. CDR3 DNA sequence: TGTGCCAGCAGTTTGTCCAGCGCAGCCTACGAGCAGTACTTC. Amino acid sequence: CASSLSSAAYEQYF.

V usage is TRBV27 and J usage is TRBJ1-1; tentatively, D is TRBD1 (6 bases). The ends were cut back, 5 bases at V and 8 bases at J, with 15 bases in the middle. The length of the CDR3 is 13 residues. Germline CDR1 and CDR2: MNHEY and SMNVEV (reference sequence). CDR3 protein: CASSESTGGEAFF. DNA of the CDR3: TGTGCCAGCAGTGAGTCGACAGGCGGAGAAGCTTTCTTT.

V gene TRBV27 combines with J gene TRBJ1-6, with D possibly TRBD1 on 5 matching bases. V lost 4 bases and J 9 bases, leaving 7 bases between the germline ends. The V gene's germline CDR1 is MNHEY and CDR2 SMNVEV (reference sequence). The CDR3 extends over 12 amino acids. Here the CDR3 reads CASSSRVSPLHF. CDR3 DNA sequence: TGTGCCAGCAGTTCCAGGGTTTCACCCCTCCACTTT.

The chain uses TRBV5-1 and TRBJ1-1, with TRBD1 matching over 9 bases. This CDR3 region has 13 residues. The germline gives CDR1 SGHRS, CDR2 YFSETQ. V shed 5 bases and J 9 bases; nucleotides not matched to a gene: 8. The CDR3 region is CASSIGQGTQAFF. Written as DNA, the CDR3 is TGCGCCAGCAGTATTGGACAGGGGACACAAGCTTTCTTT.

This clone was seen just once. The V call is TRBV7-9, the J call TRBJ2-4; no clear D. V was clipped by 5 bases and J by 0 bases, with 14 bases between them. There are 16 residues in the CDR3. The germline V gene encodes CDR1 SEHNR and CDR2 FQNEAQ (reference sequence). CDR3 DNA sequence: TGTGCCAGCAGCCCCTGGCGGCCCCTAGCCAAAAACATTCAGTACTTC. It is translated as CASSPWRPLAKNIQYF. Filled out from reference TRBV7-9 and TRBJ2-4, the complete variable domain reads DTGVSQNPRHKITKRGQNVTFRCDPISEHNRLYWYRQTLGQGPEFLTYFQNEAQLEKSRLLSDRFSAERPKGSFSTLEIQRTEQGDSAMYLCASSPWRPLAKNIQYFGAGTRLSVL.

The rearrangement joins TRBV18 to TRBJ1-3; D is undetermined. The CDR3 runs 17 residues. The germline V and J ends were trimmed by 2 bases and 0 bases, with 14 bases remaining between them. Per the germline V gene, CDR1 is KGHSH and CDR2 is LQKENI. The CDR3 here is CASSPSKKGSSGNTIYF. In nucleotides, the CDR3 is TGTGCCAGCTCACCAAGTAAAAAGGGCTCCTCTGGAAACACCATATATTTT.

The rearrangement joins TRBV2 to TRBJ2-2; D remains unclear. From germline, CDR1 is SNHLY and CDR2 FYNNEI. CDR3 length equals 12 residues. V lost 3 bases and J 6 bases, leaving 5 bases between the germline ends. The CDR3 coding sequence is TGTGCCAGCAGTGACCCCCCCGGGGAGCTGTTTTTT. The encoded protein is CASSDPPGELFF. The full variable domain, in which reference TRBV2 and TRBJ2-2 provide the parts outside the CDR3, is EPEVTQTPSHQVTQMGQEVILRCVPISNHLYFYWYRQILGQKVEFLVSFYNNEISEKSEIFDDQFSVERPDGSNFTLKIRSTKLEDSAMYFCASSDPPGELFFGEGSRLTVL.

The CDR3 coding sequence is TGTGCCACCCACACCCTTGGGGGCCACGAGCAGTACTTC. Protein product: CATHTLGGHEQYF. The chain couples TRBV7-9 to TRBJ2-7; maybe TRBD1 (6 bases). Germline V lookup: CDR1 SEHNR, CDR2 FQNEAQ (reference sequence). Deletions cut 10 bases from V and 5 bases from J, with 18 bases between. The CDR3 contains 13 residues.

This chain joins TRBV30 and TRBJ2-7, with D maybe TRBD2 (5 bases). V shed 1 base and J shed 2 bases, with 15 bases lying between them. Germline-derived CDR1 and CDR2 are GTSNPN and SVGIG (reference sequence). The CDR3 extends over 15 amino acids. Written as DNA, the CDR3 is TGTGCCTGGAGTGGGCGGGCGAATAAGGCCTACGAGCAGTACTTC. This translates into CAWSGRANKAYEQYF.

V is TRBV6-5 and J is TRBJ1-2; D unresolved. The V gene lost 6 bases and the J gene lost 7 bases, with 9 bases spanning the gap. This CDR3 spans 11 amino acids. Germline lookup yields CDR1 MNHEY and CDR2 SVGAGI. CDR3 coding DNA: TGTGCCAGCAGGGACTCCAGTGGCTACACCTTC. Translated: CASRDSSGYTF.

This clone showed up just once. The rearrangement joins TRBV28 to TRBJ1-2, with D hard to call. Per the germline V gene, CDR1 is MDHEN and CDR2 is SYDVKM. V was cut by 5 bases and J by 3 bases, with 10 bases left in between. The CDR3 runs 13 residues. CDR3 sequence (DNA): TGTGCCAGCAGTGTCCAGGCATACTATGGCTACACCTTC. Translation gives CASSVQAYYGYTF.

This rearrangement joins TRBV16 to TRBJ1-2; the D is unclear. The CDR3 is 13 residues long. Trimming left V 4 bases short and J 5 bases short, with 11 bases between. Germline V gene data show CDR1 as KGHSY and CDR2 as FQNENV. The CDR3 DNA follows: TGTGCCAGCAGCCTCTACCGGGGATATGGCTACACCTTC. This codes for CASSLYRGYGYTF.

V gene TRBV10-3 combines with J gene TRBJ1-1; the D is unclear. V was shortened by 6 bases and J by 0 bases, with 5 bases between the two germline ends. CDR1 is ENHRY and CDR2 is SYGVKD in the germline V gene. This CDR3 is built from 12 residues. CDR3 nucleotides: TGTGCCATCAGCATAATGAACACTGAAGCTTTCTTT. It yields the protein CAISIMNTEAFF.

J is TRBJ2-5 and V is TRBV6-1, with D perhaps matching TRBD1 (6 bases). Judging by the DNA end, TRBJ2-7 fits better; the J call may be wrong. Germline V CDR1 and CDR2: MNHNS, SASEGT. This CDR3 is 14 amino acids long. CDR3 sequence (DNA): TGTGCCAGCACTAGGGACATTCTCGGCTACGAGCAGTACTTC. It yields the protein CASTRDILGYEQYF.

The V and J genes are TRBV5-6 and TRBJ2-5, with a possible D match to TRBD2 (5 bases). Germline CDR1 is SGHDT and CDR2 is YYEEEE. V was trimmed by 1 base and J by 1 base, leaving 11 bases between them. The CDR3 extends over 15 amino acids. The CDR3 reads CASSLYPSSQETQYF. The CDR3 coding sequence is TGTGCCAGCAGCTTGTATCCTAGCAGCCAAGAGACCCAGTACTTC.

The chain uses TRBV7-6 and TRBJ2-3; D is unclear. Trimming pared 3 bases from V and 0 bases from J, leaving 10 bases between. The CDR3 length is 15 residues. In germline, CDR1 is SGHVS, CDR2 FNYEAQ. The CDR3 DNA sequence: TGTGCCAGCAGCTTCCAGACCTTAAGCACAGATACGCAGTATTTT. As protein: CASSFQTLSTDTQYF.

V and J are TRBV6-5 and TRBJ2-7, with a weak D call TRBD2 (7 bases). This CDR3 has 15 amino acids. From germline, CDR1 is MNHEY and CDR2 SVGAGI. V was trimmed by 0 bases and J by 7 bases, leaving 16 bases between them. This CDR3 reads CASSYSMGGAWEQYF. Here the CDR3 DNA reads TGTGCCAGCAGTTACTCGATGGGGGGGGCTTGGGAGCAGTACTTC.

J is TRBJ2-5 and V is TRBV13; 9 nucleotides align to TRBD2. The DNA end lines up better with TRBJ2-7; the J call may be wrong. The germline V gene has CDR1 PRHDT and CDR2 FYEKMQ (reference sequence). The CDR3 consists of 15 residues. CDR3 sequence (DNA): TGTGCCAGCAGACAAGCGGCGGGAGGGGTTTACGAGCAGTACTTC. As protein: CASRQAAGGVYEQYF.

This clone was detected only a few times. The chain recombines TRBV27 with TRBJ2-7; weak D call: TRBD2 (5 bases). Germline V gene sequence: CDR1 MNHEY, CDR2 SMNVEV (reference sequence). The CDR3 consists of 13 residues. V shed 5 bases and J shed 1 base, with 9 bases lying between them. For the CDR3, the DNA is TGTGCCAGCAGTAGGACTTCATCCTACGAGCAGTACTTC. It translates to CASSRTSSYEQYF.

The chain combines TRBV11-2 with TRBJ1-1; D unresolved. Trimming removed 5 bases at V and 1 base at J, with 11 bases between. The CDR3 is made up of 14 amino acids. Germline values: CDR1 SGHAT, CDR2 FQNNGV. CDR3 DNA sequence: TGTGCCAGCAGCCCCCGGACGGGGAACACTGAAGCTTTCTTT. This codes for CASSPRTGNTEAFF.

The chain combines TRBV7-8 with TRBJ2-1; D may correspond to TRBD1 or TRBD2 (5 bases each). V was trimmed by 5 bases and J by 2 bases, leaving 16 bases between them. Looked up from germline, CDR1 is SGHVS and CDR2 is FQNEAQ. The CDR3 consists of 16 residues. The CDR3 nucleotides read TGTGCCAGCAGCCCGCTCCCGGGACCAGCCTACAATGAGCAGTTCTTC. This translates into CASSPLPGPAYNEQFF.

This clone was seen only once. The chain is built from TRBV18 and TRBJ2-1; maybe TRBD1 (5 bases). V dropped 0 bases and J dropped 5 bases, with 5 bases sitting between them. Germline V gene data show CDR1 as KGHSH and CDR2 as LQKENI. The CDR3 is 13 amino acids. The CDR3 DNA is TGTGCCAGCTCACCACCAGGGGACAATGAGCAGTTCTTC. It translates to CASSPPGDNEQFF.

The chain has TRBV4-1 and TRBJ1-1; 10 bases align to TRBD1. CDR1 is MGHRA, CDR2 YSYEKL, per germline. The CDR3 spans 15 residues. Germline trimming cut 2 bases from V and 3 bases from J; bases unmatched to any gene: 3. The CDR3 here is CASSQRQGADTEAFF. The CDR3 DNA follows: TGCGCCAGCAGCCAACGACAGGGGGCGGACACTGAAGCTTTCTTT.

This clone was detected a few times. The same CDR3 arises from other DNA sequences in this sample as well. The CDR3 sequence is CASSRDGTYEQYF. CDR3 sequence (DNA): TGTGCCAGCAGTAGGGACGGAACCTACGAGCAGTACTTC. J is TRBJ2-7 and V is TRBV27; tentatively, D is TRBD1 or TRBD2 (5 bases each). This CDR3 is built from 13 residues. Germline values: CDR1 MNHEY, CDR2 SMNVEV (reference sequence). Trimming shortened V by 5 bases and J by 2 bases, and 10 bases separated the two germline ends.

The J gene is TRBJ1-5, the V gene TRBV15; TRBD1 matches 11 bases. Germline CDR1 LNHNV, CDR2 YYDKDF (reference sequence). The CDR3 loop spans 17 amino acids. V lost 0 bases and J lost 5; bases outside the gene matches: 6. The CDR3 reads CATSRDPRTGGDQPQHF. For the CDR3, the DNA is TGTGCCACCAGCAGAGATCCCAGGACAGGGGGCGATCAGCCCCAGCATTTT.

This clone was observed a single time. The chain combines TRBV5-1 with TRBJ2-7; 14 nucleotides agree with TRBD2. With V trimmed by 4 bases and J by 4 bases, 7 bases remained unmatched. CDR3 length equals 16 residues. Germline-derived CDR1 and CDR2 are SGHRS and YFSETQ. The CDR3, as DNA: TGCGCCAGCAGCACTGGACTAGCGGGAGGTCTATACGAGCAGTACTTC. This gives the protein CASSTGLAGGLYEQYF. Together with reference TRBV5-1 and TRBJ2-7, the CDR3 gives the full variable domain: KAGVTQTPRYLIKTRGQQVTLSCSPISGHRSVSWYQQTPGQGLQFLFEYFSETQRNKGNFPGRFSGRQFSNSRSEMNVSTLELGDSALYLCASSTGLAGGLYEQYFGPGTRLTVT.

The CDR3 loop is CASSPPRQSSGNTIYF. The CDR3 bases are TGTGCCAGCTCACCCCCCCGGCAGAGCTCTGGAAACACCATATATTTT. The chain uses TRBV18 and TRBJ1-3; no clear D gene. V was cut by 3 bases and J by 0 bases, with 12 bases left in between. CDR3 length equals 16 residues. The germline gives CDR1 KGHSH, CDR2 LQKENI.

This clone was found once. The CDR3 loop is CASGGAETPRYF. CDR3 DNA: TGTGCCAGCGGCGGGGCTGAAACCCCGCGGTACTTC. This sequence joins TRBV6-5 and TRBJ2-7; TRBD2 is a possible D gene (6 bases). The ends were cut back, 8 bases at V and 12 bases at J, with 20 bases in the middle. CDR3 size: 12 residues. The V gene's germline CDR1 is MNHEY and CDR2 SVGAGI.